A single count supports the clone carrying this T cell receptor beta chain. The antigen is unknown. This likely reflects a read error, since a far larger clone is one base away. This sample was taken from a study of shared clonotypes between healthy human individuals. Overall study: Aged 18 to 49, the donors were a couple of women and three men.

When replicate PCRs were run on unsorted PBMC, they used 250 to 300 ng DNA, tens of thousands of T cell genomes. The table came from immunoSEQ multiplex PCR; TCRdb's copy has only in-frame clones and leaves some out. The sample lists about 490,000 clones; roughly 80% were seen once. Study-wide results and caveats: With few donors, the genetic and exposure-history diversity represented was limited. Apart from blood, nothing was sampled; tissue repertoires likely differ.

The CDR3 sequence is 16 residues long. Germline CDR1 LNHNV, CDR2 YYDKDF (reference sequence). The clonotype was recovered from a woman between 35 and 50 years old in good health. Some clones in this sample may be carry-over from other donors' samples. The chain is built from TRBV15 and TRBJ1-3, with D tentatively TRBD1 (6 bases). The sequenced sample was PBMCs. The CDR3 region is CATSRDPTGSGNTTYF. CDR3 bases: TGTGCCACCAGCAGAGACCCGACAGGCTCTGGAAACACCACATATTTT.